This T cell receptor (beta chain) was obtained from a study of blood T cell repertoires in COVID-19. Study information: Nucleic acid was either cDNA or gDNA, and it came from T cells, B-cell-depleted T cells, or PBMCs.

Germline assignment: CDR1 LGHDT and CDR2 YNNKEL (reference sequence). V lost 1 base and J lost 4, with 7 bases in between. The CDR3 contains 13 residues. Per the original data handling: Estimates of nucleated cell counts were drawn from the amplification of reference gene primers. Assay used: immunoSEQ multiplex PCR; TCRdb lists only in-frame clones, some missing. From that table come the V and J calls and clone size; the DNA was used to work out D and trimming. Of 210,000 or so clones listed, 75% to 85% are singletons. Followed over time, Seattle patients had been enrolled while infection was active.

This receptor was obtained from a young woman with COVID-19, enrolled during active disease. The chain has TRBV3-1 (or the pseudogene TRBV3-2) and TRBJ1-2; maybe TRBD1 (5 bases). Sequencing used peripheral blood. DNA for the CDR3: TGTGCCAGCAGCCAAGGGACAACCTATGGCTACACCTTC. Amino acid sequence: CASSQGTTYGYTF.